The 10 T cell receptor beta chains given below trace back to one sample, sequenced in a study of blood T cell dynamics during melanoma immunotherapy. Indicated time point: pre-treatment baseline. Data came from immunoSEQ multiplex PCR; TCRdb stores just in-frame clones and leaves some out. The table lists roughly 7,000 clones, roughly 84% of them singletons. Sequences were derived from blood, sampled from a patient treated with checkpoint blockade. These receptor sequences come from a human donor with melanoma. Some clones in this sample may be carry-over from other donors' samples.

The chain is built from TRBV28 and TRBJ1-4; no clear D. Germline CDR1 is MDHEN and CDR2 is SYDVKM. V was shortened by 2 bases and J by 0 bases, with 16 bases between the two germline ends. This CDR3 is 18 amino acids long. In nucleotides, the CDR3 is TGTGCCAGCAGTTTAGTGGAACCTGCGAGTGCAACTAATGAAAAACTGTTTTTT. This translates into CASSLVEPASATNEKLFF.

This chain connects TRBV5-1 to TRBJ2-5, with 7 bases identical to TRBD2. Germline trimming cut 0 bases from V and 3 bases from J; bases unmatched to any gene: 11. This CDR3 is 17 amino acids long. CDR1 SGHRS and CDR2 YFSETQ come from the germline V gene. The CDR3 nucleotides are TGCGCCAGCAGCTTGGCGGGCGGCTCTAGCGGTAAAGAGACCCAGTACTTC. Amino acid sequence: CASSLAGGSSGKETQYF.

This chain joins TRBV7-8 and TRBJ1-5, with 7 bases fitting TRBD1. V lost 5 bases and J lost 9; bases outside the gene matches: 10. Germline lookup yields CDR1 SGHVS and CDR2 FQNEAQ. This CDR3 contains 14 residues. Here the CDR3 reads CASSHGQARGPQHF. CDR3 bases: TGTGCCAGCAGCCATGGACAGGCAAGAGGGCCCCAGCATTTT.

CDR3 bases: TGTGCCAGCAGTGAACCGACACTATACTATGGCTACACCTTC. Translating gives CASSEPTLYYGYTF. This chain joins TRBV25-1 and TRBJ1-2, with no clear D. In germline, CDR1 is MGHDK, CDR2 SYGVNS. V was cut by 2 bases and J by 3 bases, with 10 bases left in between. The CDR3 totals 14 residues.

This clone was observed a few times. In DNA form, the CDR3 reads TGTGCCAGCAGCTTGGCCAGGGGCAGGGTTGAAGCTTTCTTT. Translating it yields CASSLARGRVEAFF. V usage is TRBV5-6 and J usage is TRBJ1-1, with D possibly matching TRBD1 (6 bases). The CDR3 is 14 amino acids. V lost 0 bases, J lost 7 bases, and 13 bases lay in between. Germline V CDR1 and CDR2: SGHDT, YYEEEE.

The CDR3 DNA reads as TGTGCCAGTAGTATACGGGTCGCAGGGGTGGAGACCCAGTACTTC. It yields the protein CASSIRVAGVETQYF. The chain employs TRBV19 and TRBJ2-5; tentatively, D is TRBD1 (6 bases). There are 15 residues in the CDR3. Germline values: CDR1 LNHDA, CDR2 SQIVND (reference sequence). Trimming pared 2 bases from V and 5 bases from J, leaving 15 bases between.

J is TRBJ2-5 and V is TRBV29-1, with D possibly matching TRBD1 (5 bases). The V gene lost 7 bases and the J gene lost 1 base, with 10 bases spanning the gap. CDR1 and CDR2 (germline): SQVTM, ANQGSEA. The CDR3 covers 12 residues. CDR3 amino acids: CSGKQVQETQYF. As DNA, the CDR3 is TGCAGCGGGAAACAGGTCCAAGAGACCCAGTACTTC.

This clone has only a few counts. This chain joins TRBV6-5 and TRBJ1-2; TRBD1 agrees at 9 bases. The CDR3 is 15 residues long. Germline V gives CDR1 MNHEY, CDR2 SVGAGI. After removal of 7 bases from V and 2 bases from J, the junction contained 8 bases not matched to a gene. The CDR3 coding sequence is TGTGCCAGCACCACAAACAGGGGGCCGAACTATGGCTACACCTTC. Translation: CASTTNRGPNYGYTF.

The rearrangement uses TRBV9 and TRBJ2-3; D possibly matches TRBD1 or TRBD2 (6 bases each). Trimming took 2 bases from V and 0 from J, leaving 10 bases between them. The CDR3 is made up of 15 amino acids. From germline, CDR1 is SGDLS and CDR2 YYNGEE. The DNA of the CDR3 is TGTGCCAGCAGCGTGGGGGGACATAGCACAGATACGCAGTATTTT. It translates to CASSVGGHSTDTQYF.

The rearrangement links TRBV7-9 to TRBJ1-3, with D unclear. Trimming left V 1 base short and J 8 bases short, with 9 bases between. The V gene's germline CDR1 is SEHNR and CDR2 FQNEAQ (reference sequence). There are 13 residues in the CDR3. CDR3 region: CASSLVRVDTIYF. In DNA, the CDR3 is TGTGCCAGCAGCTTAGTACGGGTGGACACCATATATTTT.